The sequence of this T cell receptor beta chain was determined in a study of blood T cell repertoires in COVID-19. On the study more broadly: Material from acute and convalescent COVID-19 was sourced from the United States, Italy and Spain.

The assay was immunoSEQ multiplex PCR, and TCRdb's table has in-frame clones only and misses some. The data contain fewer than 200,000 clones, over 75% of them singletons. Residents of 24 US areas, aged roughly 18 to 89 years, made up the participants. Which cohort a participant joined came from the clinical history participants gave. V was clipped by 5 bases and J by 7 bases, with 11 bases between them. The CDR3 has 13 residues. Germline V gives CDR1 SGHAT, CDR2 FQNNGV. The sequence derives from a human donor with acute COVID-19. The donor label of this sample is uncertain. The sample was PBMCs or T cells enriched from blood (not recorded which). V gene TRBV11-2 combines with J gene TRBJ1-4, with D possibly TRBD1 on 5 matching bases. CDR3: CASSAGLREKLFF. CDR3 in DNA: TGTGCCAGCAGCGCGGGGCTTCGTGAAAAACTGTTTTTT.